The entry that follows covers one T cell receptor beta chain sequence. Its matching antigen is unknown. This entry belongs to a study of cytomegalovirus exposure and HLA in healthy donors. Study context: Early release data held around 82 million unique TCRs from HLA-typed donors. The study, taken as a whole, reports: Later on, a genetic analysis was performed. It linked a missense variant in DCLRE1C with V- and J-gene trimming of TCR beta. The authors excluded some V segments, including TRBV6-2 and TRBV6-3, as indistinguishable.

The V gene's germline CDR1 is MNHEY and CDR2 SMNVEV (reference sequence). This CDR3 is built from 14 residues. Trimming cost V 1 base and J 7 bases, with 11 bases left between them. Amplification used 60 Vbeta primers and 13 Jbeta primers. As handled by the study authors: The authors later counted 65 million to 90 million unique TCR beta chains, roughly 10 million of them shared. The data were produced by immunoSEQ multiplex PCR, yet TCRdb's version contains in-frame clones alone and is incomplete. That table is the source of V, J and clone size, and D and trimming were worked out from the DNA. Here the sample spans about 89,000 clones, approximately 86% being singletons.

The receptor was isolated from a young man in good health and CMV-seropositive. V and J are TRBV27 and TRBJ1-5, with D possibly matching TRBD1 (5 bases). The sample was PBMCs. Written as DNA, the CDR3 is TGTGCCAGCAGTTTATGGGGGGTTGGGCAGCCCCAGCATTTT. This gives the protein CASSLWGVGQPQHF.